The 10 T cell receptor beta chains reported below all come from one sample, sequenced in a study of sequential checkpoint blockade in melanoma. Here immunoSEQ multiplex PCR was the method, and the copy in TCRdb shows in-frame clones only, minus some. This table has approximately 8,700 clones, less than 25% appearing once. Treatment given: randomized to nivolumab then ipilimumab (arm A) or the reverse (arm B). Specimen: tumor tissue (inferred from file names), collected from a patient given nivolumab and ipilimumab in sequence. The receptors were sampled from a human donor with melanoma.

This clone has only a few counts. CDR3 protein: CASSSLGGVETEAFF. CDR3 nucleotides: TGTGCCAGCTCCTCGCTAGGGGGGGTAGAAACTGAAGCTTTCTTT. The gene calls are TRBV18 and TRBJ1-1; D is possibly TRBD1 (6 bases). Germline V gives CDR1 KGHSH, CDR2 LQKENI. This CDR3 spans 15 amino acids. V was cut by 6 bases and J by 5 bases, with 19 bases left in between.

This clone has just a few counts. The rearrangement links TRBV11-3 to TRBJ1-1; D might be TRBD1 (6 bases). This CDR3 has 15 amino acids. In germline, CDR1 is SGHNT, CDR2 YENEEA. Trimming pared 3 bases from V and 3 bases from J, leaving 14 bases between. The CDR3 region is CASSLGQGPYTEAFF. CDR3 DNA: TGTGCCAGCAGCTTGGGGCAGGGGCCGTACACTGAAGCTTTCTTT.

V gene TRBV29-1 combines with J gene TRBJ2-7; 9 nucleotides agree with TRBD1. Germline V gene data show CDR1 as SQVTM and CDR2 as ANQGSEA. The CDR3 has 14 residues. The junction had 12 bases not matched to a gene; V was cut back by 6 bases and J by 6 bases. The CDR3 is CSVGNAGTGSEQYF. The CDR3 bases are TGCAGCGTAGGAAACGCCGGGACAGGGAGCGAGCAGTACTTC.

This clone was seen at least ten times. J is TRBJ1-6 and V is TRBV6-8; the D gene is possibly TRBD1 (5 bases). Trimming left V 6 bases short and J 2 bases short, with 8 bases between. CDR1 is MNHGY and CDR2 is SAAAGT in the germline V gene. The CDR3 sequence is 14 residues long. The CDR3 DNA is TGTGCCAGCAGCGCAGGGCCCTATAATTCACCCCTCCACTTT. It encodes CASSAGPYNSPLHF.

This clone appeared a few times. V usage is TRBV10-2 and J usage is TRBJ2-1, with no clear D. The CDR3 has 13 residues. CDR1 and CDR2 (germline): WSHSY, SAAADI. V lost 0 bases, J lost 10 bases, and 10 bases lay in between. CDR3 nucleotides: TGCGCCAGCAGTGAGTCATCGTCAACCGAGCAGTTCTTC. This translates into CASSESSSTEQFF.

The chain is built from TRBV6-8 and TRBJ1-2; weak D call: TRBD1 (5 bases). The CDR3 length is 13 residues. Trimming removed 0 bases from V and 3 bases from J, with 5 bases in between. Germline V gene data show CDR1 as MNHGY and CDR2 as SAAAGT. Written as DNA, the CDR3 is TGTGCCAGCAGTTACTCAGGGGACTATGGCTACACCTTC. This translates into CASSYSGDYGYTF.

This chain uses TRBV11-3 with TRBJ2-1; D is perhaps TRBD2 (6 bases). The V gene's germline CDR1 is SGHNT and CDR2 YENEEA. Trimming cost V 2 bases and J 3 bases, with 11 bases left between them. This CDR3 has 15 residues. CDR3 loop: CASSLTTSGYNEQFF. In nucleotides, the CDR3 is TGTGCCAGCAGCTTAACGACTAGTGGCTACAATGAGCAGTTCTTC.

V gene TRBV25-1 combines with J gene TRBJ2-7; D is uncertain. CDR1 and CDR2 (germline): MGHDK, SYGVNS. V gave up 4 bases and J gave up 5 bases, with 9 bases separating them. CDR3 length: 12 amino acids. The CDR3 loop reads CASSGIVNEQYF. CDR3 nucleotides: TGTGCCAGCAGTGGTATCGTGAACGAGCAGTACTTC.

This clone was counted only a few times. This sequence joins TRBV10-3 and TRBJ2-5, with 9 bases that match TRBD1. V trimming: 6 bases; J trimming: 5 bases; junction bases outside the gene matches: 7. The CDR3 is 14 residues long. Germline-derived CDR1 and CDR2 are ENHRY and SYGVKD. The DNA of the CDR3 is TGTGCCATCAGGGAACAGGGGGCCGCTGAGACCCAGTACTTC. Translated: CAIREQGAAETQYF.

This clone qualifies as medium-sized. The gene calls are TRBV11-3 and TRBJ1-5, with D unresolved. The CDR3 runs to 15 residues. Trimming removed 3 bases from V and 3 bases from J, with 12 bases in between. Germline V gene lookup returns CDR1 SGHNT and CDR2 YENEEA. Written as DNA, the CDR3 is TGTGCCAGCAGCTTGCTGAGAGGTGACAATCAGCCCCAGCATTTT. Translation: CASSLLRGDNQPQHF.